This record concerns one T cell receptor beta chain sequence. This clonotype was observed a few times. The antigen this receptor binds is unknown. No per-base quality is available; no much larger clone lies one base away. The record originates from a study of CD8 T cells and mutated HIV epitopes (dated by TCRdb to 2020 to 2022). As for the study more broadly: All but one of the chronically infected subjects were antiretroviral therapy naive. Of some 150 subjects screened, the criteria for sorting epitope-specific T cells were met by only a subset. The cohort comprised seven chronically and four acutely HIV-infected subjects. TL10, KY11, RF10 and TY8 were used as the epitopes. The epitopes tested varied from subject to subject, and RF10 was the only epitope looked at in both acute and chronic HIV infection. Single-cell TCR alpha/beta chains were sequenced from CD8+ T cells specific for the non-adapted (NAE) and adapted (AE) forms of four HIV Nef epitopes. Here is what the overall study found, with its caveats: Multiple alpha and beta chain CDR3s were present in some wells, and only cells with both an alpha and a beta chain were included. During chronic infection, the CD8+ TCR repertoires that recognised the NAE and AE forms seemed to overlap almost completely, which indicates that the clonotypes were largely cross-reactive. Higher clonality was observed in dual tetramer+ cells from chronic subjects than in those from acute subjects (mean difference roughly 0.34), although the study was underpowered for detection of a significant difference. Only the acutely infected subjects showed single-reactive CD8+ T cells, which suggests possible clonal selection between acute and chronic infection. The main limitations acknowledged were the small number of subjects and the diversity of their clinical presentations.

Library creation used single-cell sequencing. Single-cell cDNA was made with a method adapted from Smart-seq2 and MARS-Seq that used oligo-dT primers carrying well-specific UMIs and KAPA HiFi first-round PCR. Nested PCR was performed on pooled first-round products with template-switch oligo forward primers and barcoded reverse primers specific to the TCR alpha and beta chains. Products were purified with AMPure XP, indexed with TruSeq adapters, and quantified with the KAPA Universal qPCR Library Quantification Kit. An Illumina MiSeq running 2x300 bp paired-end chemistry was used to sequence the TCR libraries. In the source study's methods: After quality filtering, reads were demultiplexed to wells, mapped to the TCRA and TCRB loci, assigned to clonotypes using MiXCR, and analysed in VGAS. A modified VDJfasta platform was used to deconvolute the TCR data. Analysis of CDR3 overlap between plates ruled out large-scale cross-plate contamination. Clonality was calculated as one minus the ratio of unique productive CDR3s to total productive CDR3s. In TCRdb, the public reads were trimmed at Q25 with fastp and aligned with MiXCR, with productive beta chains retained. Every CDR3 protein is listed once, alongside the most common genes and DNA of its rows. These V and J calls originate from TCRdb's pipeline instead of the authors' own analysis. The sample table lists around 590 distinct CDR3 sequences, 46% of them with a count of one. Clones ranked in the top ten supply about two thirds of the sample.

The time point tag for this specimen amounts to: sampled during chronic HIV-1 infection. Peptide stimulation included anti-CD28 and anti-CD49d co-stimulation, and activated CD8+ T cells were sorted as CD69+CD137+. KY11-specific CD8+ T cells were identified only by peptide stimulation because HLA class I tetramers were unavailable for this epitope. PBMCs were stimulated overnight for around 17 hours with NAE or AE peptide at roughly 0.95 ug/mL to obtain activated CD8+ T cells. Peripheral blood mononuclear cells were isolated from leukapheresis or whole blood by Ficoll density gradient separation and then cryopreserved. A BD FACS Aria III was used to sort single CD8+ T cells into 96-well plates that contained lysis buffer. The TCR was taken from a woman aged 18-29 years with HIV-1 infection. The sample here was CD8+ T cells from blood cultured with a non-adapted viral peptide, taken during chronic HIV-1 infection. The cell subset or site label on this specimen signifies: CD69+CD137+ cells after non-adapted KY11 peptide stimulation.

The CDR3 here reads CSATGTAFNYGYTF. The DNA sequence follows: TGCAGTGCTACCGGGACAGCGTTCAACTATGGCTACACCTTC. The V gene is TRBV20-1 and the J gene is TRBJ1-2, and 7 junctional nucleotides match TRBD1. CDR1 and CDR2 are drawn from the germline V gene (reference sequence): DFQATT, SNEGSKA. The cysteine opens and the phenylalanine closes a CDR3 of 14 amino acids. Only CDR3 DNA is held: 42 bases, read in frame from base 1. The junction shows trimming of 4 bases on V and 2 bases on J, and the gene matches do not reach 7 bases of it.